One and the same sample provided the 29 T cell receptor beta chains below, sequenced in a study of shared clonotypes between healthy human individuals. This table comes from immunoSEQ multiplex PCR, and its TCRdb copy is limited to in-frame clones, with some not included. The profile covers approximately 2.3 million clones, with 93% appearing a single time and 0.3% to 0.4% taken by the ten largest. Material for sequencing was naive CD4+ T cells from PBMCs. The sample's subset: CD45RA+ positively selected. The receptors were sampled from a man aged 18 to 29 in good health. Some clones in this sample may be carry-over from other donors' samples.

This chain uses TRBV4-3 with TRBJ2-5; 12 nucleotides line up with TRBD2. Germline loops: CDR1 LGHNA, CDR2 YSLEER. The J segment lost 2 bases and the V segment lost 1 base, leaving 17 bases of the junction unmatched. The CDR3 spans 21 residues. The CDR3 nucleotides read TGCGCCAGCAGCCAAGGCTTCCGACTAGCGGGGGATTGGGGATGGCAAGAGACCCAGTACTTC. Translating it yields CASSQGFRLAGDWGWQETQYF.

DNA for the CDR3: TGTGCCAGCAGCGATCGGACAGTCTCCGAGCAGTACTTC. This encodes CASSDRTVSEQYF. V usage is TRBV14 and J usage is TRBJ2-7; D perhaps matches TRBD1 (6 bases). V lost 5 bases to trimming and J lost 6 bases, with 14 bases between them. CDR1 and CDR2 (germline): SGHDN, FVKESK. The CDR3 has 13 residues.

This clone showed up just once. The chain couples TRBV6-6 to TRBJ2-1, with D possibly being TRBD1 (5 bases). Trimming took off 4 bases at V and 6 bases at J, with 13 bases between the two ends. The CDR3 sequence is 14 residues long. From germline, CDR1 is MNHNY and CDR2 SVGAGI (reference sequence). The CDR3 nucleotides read TGTGCCAGCAGTTCAACGCAGGGCTCCAATGAGCAGTTCTTC. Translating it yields CASSSTQGSNEQFF.

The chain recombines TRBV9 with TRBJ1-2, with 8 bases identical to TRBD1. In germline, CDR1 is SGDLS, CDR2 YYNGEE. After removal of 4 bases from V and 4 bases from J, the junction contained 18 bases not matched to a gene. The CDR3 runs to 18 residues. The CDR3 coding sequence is TGTGCCAGCAGCTCCGGGACAGGCATACCGAGACAAGGCTATGGCTACACCTTC. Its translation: CASSSGTGIPRQGYGYTF.

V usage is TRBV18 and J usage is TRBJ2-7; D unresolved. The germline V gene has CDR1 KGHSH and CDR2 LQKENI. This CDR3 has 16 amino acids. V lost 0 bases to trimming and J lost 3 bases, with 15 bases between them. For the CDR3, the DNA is TGTGCCAGCTCACCACCGCTAACGCTACAATTCTACGAGCAGTACTTC. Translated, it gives CASSPPLTLQFYEQYF.

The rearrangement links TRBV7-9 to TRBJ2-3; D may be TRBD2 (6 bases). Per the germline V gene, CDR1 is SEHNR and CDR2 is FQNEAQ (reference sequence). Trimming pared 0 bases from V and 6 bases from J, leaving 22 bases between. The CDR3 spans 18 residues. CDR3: CASSLAGRRGLGLDTQYF. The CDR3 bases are TGTGCCAGCAGCTTAGCGGGTAGGCGGGGTCTGGGTCTGGATACGCAGTATTTT.

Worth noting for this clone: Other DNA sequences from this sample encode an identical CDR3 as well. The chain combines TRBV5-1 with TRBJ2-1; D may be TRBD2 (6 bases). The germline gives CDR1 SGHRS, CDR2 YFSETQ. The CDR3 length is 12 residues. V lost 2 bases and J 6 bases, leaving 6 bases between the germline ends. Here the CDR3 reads CASSLAGNEQFF. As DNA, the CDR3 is TGCGCCAGCAGCTTAGCGGGCAATGAGCAGTTCTTC.

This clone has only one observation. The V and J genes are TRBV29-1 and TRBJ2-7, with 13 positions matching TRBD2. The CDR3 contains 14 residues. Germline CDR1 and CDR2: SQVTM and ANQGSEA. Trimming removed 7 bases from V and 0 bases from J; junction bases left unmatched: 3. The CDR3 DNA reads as TGCAGCGGTCGGACTAGCGGGAGCTCCTACGAGCAGTACTTC. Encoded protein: CSGRTSGSSYEQYF.

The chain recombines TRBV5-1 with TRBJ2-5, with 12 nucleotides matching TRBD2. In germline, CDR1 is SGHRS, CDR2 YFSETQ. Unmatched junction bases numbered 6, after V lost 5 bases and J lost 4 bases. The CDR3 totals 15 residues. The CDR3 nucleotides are TGCGCCAGCAGACGACTAGCGGGAGACCGAGAGACCCAGTACTTC. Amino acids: CASRRLAGDRETQYF.

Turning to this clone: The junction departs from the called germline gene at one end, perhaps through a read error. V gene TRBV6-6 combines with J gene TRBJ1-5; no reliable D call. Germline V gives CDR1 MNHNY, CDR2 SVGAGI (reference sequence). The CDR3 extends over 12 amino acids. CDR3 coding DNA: TGTGCCACCAGTGGTAGCAATCAGCCCCAGCATTTT. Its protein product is CATSGSNQPQHF.

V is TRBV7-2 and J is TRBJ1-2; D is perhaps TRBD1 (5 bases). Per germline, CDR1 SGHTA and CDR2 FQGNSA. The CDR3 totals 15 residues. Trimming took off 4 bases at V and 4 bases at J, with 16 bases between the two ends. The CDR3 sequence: CASSSGTDLGYGYTF. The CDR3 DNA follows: TGTGCCAGCAGCTCCGGGACGGACCTGGGCTATGGCTACACCTTC.

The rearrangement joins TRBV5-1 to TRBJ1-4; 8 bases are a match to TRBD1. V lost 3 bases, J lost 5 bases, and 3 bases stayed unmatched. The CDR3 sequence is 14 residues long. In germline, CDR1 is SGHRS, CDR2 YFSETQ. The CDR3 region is CASSWTGPNEKLFF. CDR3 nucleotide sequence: TGCGCCAGCAGCTGGACAGGGCCAAATGAAAAACTGTTTTTT.

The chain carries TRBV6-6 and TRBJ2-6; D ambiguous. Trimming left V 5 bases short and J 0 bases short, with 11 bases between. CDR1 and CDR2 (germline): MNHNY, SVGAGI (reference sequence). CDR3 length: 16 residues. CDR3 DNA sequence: TGTGCCAGCAGTCACTTTTTAGTCTCTGGGGCCAACGTCCTGACTTTC. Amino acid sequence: CASSHFLVSGANVLTF.

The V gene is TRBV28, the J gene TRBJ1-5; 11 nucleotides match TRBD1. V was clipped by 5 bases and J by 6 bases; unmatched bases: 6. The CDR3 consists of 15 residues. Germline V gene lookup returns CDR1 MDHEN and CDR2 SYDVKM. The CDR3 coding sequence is TGTGCCAGCAGTATGGACAGGGGGCGAGTTCAGCCCCAGCATTTT. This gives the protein CASSMDRGRVQPQHF.

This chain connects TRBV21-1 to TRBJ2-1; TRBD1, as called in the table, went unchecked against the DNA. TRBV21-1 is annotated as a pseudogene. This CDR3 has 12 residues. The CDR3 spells CASSHRVSLQFF. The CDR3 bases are TGTGCCAGCAGTCACAGGGTCTCGTTGCAGTTCTTC.

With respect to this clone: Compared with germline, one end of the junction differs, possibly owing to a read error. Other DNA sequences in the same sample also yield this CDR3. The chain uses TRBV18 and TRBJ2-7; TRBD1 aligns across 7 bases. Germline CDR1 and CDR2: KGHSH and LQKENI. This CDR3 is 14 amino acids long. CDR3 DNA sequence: TGTGCCAGCTCCCCACGACAGGGCACCTACGAGCAGTACTTC. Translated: CASSPRQGTYEQYF.

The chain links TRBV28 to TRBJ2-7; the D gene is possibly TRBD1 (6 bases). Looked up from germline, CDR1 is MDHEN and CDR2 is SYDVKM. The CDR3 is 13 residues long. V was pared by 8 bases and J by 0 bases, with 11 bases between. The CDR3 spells CASRWGPSYEQYF. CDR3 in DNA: TGTGCCAGCCGTTGGGGGCCCTCCTACGAGCAGTACTTC.

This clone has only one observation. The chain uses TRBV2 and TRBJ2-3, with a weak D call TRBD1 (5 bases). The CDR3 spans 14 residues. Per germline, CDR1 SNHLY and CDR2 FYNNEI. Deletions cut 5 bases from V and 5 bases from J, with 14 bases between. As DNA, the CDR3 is TGTGCCAGCAGTCCCACCCAGGGCGGAGATACGCAGTATTTT. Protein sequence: CASSPTQGGDTQYF.

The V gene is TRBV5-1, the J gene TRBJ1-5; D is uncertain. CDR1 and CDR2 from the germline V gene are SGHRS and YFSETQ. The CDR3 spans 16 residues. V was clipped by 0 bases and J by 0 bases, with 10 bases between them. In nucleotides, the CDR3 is TGCGCCAGCAGCTTGGCGCCCGGTGGTAGCAATCAGCCCCAGCATTTT. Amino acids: CASSLAPGGSNQPQHF.

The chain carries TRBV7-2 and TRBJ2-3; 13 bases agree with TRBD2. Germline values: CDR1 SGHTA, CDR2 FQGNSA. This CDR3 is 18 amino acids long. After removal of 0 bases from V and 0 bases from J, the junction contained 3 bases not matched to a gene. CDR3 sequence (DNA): TGTGCCAGCAGCTTAGCACTAGCGGGAGGGCTTAGCACAGATACGCAGTATTTT. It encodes CASSLALAGGLSTDTQYF.

The CDR3 region has the DNA TGTGCCAGCTCTCGGACAGGGACCGACATGAACACTGAAGCTTTCTTT. Residues: CASSRTGTDMNTEAFF. The gene calls are TRBV18 and TRBJ1-1; 8 bases align to TRBD1. This CDR3 spans 16 amino acids. Germline V gene data show CDR1 as KGHSH and CDR2 as LQKENI. The ends lost 6 bases at V and 0 bases at J; junction bases unmatched: 9.

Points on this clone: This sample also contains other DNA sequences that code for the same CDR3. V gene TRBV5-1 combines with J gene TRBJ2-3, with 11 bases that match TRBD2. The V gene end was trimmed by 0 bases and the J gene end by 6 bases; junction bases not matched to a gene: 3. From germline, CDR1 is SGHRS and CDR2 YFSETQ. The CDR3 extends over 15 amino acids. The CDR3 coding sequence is TGCGCCAGCAGCTTGGAAGGACTAGCGGGCGATACGCAGTATTTT. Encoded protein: CASSLEGLAGDTQYF. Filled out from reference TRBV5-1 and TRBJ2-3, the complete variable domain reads KAGVTQTPRYLIKTRGQQVTLSCSPISGHRSVSWYQQTPGQGLQFLFEYFSETQRNKGNFPGRFSGRQFSNSRSEMNVSTLELGDSALYLCASSLEGLAGDTQYFGPGTRLTVL.

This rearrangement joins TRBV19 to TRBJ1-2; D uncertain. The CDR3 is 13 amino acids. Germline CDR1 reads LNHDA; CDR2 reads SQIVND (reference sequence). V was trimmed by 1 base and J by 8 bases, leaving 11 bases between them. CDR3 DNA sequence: TGTGCCAGTAGTATAGGTACAGCACGAGGCTACACCTTC. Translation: CASSIGTARGYTF.

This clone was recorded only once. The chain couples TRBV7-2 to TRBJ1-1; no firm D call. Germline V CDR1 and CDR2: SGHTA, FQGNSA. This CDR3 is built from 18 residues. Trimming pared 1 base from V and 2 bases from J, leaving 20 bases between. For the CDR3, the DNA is TGTGCCAGCAGCTTAGGGGCCGGGTTTGCAACCGGAAACACTGAAGCTTTCTTT. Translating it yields CASSLGAGFATGNTEAFF. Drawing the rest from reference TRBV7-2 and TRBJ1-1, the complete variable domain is GAGVSQSPSNKVTEKGKDVELRCDPISGHTALYWYRQSLGQGLEFLIYFQGNSAPDKSGLPSDRFSAERTGGSVSTLTIQRTQQEDSAVYLCASSLGAGFATGNTEAFFGQGTRLTVV.

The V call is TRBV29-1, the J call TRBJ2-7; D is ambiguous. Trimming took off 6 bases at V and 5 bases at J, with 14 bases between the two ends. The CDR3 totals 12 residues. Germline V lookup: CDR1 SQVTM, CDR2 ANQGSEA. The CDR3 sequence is CSVAGPGNEQYF. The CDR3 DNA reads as TGCAGCGTCGCCGGGCCGGGTAACGAGCAGTACTTC.

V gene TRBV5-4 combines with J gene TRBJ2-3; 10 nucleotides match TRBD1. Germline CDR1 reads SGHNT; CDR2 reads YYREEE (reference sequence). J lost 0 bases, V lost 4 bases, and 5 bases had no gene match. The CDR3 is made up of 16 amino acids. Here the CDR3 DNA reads TGTGCCAGCAGCATATGGACAGGGGGGAGCACAGATACGCAGTATTTT. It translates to CASSIWTGGSTDTQYF.

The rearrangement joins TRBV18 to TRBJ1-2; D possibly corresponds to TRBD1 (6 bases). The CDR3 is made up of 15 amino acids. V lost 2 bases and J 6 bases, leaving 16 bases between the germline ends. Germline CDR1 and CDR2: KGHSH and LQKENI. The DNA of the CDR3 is TGTGCCAGCTCACCAAGCAGGGGCACTCAAGATGGCTACACCTTC. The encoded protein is CASSPSRGTQDGYTF.

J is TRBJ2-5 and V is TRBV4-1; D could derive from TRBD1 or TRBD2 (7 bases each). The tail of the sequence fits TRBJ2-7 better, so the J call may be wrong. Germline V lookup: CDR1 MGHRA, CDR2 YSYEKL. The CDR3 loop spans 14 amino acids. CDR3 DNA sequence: TGCGCCAGCAGGCGACAGGGAGGGGGCTACGAGCAGTACTTC. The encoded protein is CASRRQGGGYEQYF.

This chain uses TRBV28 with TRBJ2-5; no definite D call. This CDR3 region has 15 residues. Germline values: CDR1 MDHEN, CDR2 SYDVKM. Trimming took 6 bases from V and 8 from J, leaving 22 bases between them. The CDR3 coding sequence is TGTGCCAGCAGCTCCTCCGGCTCCGCCAAGACCACCCAGTACTTC. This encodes CASSSSGSAKTTQYF.